What follows are 20 T cell receptor beta chains derived from one specimen sequenced in a study of patients and donors after allogeneic stem cell transplantation (dated by TCRdb to 2020 to 2021). The method was RT-PCR. Data came from a NextSeq 550. TCRdb redid the processing of the public reads, applying fastp at Q25 and MiXCR, and retained in-frame beta chains. Here each entry gathers all rows of one CDR3 protein and keeps the most common genes and DNA. The sample records 190,000 or so distinct CDR3 sequences, 40% to 45% of which are singletons. The ten largest make up 33% of the sample. Sequenced sample: blood, either unsorted or a sorted T cell fraction (not recorded which). Receptors were obtained from a human donor who was either an allogeneic HSCT recipient or a stem cell or donor lymphocyte infusion donor (not recorded which). It is not recorded whose cells these are; they may come from a transplant donor.

The chain has TRBV2 and TRBJ1-2; no clear D. Trimming left V 3 bases short and J 8 bases short, with 10 bases between. This CDR3 has 12 residues. Per the germline V gene, CDR1 is SNHLY and CDR2 is FYNNEI. The DNA of the CDR3 is TGTGCCAGCAGTGACTGGTTATACGGCTACACCTTC. Amino acid sequence: CASSDWLYGYTF.

The chain couples TRBV12-3 or TRBV12-4 to TRBJ1-5; 7 nucleotides align to TRBD1. V shed 5 bases, J shed 7 bases, and the junction held 14 bases outside the gene matches. This CDR3 has 16 residues. CDR3 sequence (DNA): TGTGCCAGCAGTCACCAAAGACAGGGAAGTAAACAGCCCCAGCATTTT. Protein: CASSHQRQGSKQPQHF.

This clonotype was counted a few times. V usage is TRBV2 and J usage is TRBJ2-1; a weak D match, TRBD1 (6 bases). CDR3 length: 11 amino acids. Looked up from germline, CDR1 is SNHLY and CDR2 is FYNNEI. Between the trimmed V and J ends, which lost 5 bases and 8 bases, there was a span of 7 bases. The DNA for the CDR3 is TGTGCCAGCAGTTACAGGGATGAGCAGTTCTTC. Translation gives CASSYRDEQFF.

This clonotype came up a few times. The genes are TRBV7-2 and TRBJ2-1, with D hard to call. Deletions cut 5 bases from V and 0 bases from J, with 17 bases between. Looked up from germline, CDR1 is SGHTA and CDR2 is FQGNSA. The CDR3 spans 17 residues. CDR3 residues: CASSPLAAASSYNEQFF. CDR3 coding DNA: TGTGCCAGCAGCCCTCTGGCGGCGGCTAGCTCCTACAATGAGCAGTTCTTC.

The chain couples TRBV7-9 to TRBJ2-7; 7 bases map to TRBD2. The CDR3 loop spans 15 amino acids. V shed 0 bases, J shed 0 bases, and the junction held 2 bases outside the gene matches. Germline V gene sequence: CDR1 SEHNR, CDR2 FQNEAQ (reference sequence). CDR3 sequence (DNA): TGTGCCAGCAGCTTAGCCGGGACTATCTCCTACGAGCAGTACTTC. Protein: CASSLAGTISYEQYF.

This clonotype was seen only a few times. J is TRBJ1-4 and V is TRBV27; 7 bases are shared with TRBD1. J lost 7 bases, V lost 6 bases, and 8 bases had no gene match. The CDR3 consists of 14 residues. The germline V gene encodes CDR1 MNHEY and CDR2 SMNVEV (reference sequence). The CDR3 DNA reads TGTGCCAGCAGAAGGGGACAGAGGTCTGAAAAACTGTTTTTT. Encoded protein: CASRRGQRSEKLFF. The full variable domain, completed using reference TRBV27 and TRBJ1-4, is EAQVTQNPRYLITVTGKKLTVTCSQNMNHEYMSWYRQDPGLGLRQIYYSMNVEVTDKGDVPEGYKVSRKEKRNFPLILESPSPNQTSLYFCASRRGQRSEKLFFGSGTQLSVL.

This chain connects TRBV27 to TRBJ2-2; no firm D call. The CDR3 spans 15 residues. Between the trimmed V and J ends, which lost 5 bases and 5 bases, there was a span of 15 bases. Germline V lookup: CDR1 MNHEY, CDR2 SMNVEV (reference sequence). CDR3 sequence: CASSPPSMGTGELFF. CDR3 coding DNA: TGTGCCAGCAGTCCCCCCTCGATGGGTACCGGGGAGCTGTTTTTT.

The chain links TRBV27 to TRBJ2-7; 10 bases align to TRBD2. After removal of 6 bases from V and 3 bases from J, the junction contained 5 bases not matched to a gene. The germline gives CDR1 MNHEY, CDR2 SMNVEV (reference sequence). The CDR3 is 14 amino acids. CDR3 in DNA: TGTGCCAGCAGGGACCTAGCGGGAGTCTACGAGCAGTACTTC. It is translated as CASRDLAGVYEQYF.

The V call is TRBV4-3, the J call TRBJ1-2; D is unresolved. Germline values: CDR1 LGHNA, CDR2 YSLEER. This CDR3 contains 13 residues. V was trimmed by 0 bases and J by 8 bases, leaving 10 bases between them. This chain's CDR3 is CASSQDVHTGYTF. CDR3 nucleotides: TGCGCCAGCAGCCAAGACGTCCACACGGGCTACACCTTC.

The chain is built from TRBV13 and TRBJ1-3; D may be TRBD1 (6 bases). The CDR3 loop spans 18 amino acids. From germline, CDR1 is PRHDT and CDR2 FYEKMQ (reference sequence). The V end was cut by 0 bases, the J end by 0 bases, with 15 bases between. The CDR3 bases are TGTGCCAGCAGCTTAGGTCTCAGGGGCCATCGCTCTGGAAACACCATATATTTT. Protein sequence: CASSLGLRGHRSGNTIYF. Based on the CDR3 plus reference TRBV13 and TRBJ1-3, the full variable domain is AAGVIQSPRHLIKEKRETATLKCYPIPRHDTVYWYQQGPGQDPQFLISFYEKMQSDKGSIPDRFSAQQFSDYHSELNMSSLELGDSALYFCASSLGLRGHRSGNTIYFGEGSWLTVV.

This clonotype was seen a few times. J is TRBJ2-2 and V is TRBV5-1; D is uncertain. Looked up from germline, CDR1 is SGHRS and CDR2 is YFSETQ. Between the trimmed V and J ends, which lost 4 bases and 5 bases, there was a span of 15 bases. The CDR3 extends over 15 amino acids. CDR3 bases: TGCGCCAGCAGCCTGGAAGGCCGGAGTACCGGGGAGCTGTTTTTT. It is translated as CASSLEGRSTGELFF.

The DNA for the CDR3 is TGTGCTAGTGGTTTAGAGAGCTATGGCTACACCTTC. Protein product: CASGLESYGYTF. The chain carries TRBV12-5 and TRBJ1-2; D is undetermined. CDR1 and CDR2 (germline): LGHNT, FRNRAP. The CDR3 length is 12 residues. V lost 3 bases and J lost 4, with 6 bases in between.

This clonotype was recorded once. The chain employs TRBV20-1 and TRBJ2-2, with 15 bases aligning to TRBD2. V was pared by 5 bases and J by 8 bases, with 6 bases of the junction left unmatched. CDR3 length equals 15 residues. Germline V gives CDR1 DFQATT, CDR2 SNEGSKA (reference sequence). In DNA form, the CDR3 reads TGCAGTGCTGAAGGACTAGCGGGAGGGCCTGGGGAGCTGTTTTTT. As protein: CSAEGLAGGPGELFF.

The chain has TRBV9 and TRBJ1-5; 8 bases fit TRBD1. CDR1 SGDLS and CDR2 YYNGEE come from the germline V gene. The V gene end was trimmed by 0 bases and the J gene end by 3 bases; junction bases not matched to a gene: 2. The CDR3 length is 15 residues. In nucleotides, the CDR3 is TGTGCCAGCAGCGTAGGACAGGGGTACAATCAGCCCCAGCATTTT. This codes for CASSVGQGYNQPQHF.

V usage is TRBV20-1 and J usage is TRBJ1-2; tentative D call: TRBD1 (5 bases). The CDR3 runs 14 residues. V was trimmed by 0 bases and J by 0 bases, leaving 8 bases between them. Germline CDR1 is DFQATT and CDR2 is SNEGSKA (reference sequence). The CDR3 DNA reads TGCAGTGCTAGAGACCCGGGGCCTAACTATGGCTACACCTTC. This gives the protein CSARDPGPNYGYTF.

This clonotype was observed a few times. The rearrangement links TRBV12-3 or TRBV12-4 to TRBJ1-5, with no clear D. The CDR3 consists of 14 residues. V dropped 2 bases and J dropped 3 bases, with 8 bases sitting between them. The CDR3 DNA sequence: TGTGCCAGCAGTTTAAATGGGGTCAATCAGCCCCAGCATTTT. This encodes CASSLNGVNQPQHF.

As for this clonotype: This sequence may be a read error, since a much larger clone differs from it by one base. V usage is TRBV6-1 and J usage is TRBJ1-3; D is possibly TRBD1 (5 bases). Germline CDR1 reads MNHNS; CDR2 reads SASEGT. The CDR3 runs 15 residues. The CDR3 reads CASSRRDLSGNTTYF. For the CDR3, the DNA is TGTGCCAGCAGCCGCCGGGACCTCTCTGGAAACACCACATATTTT.

Here the CDR3 DNA reads TGCAGTGCTAAAAAGGGTGGCAATCAGCCCCAGCATTTT. It yields the protein CSAKKGGNQPQHF. V and J are TRBV20-1 and TRBJ1-5; D remains ambiguous. Germline V gene sequence: CDR1 DFQATT, CDR2 SNEGSKA (reference sequence). Trimming left V 4 bases short and J 2 bases short, with 9 bases between. The CDR3 totals 13 residues.

This clonotype was counted between two and nine times. The genes are TRBV4-2 and TRBJ1-5; TRBD1 agrees at 8 bases. CDR3 length: 16 amino acids. Germline trimming cut 4 bases from V and 1 base from J; bases unmatched to any gene: 6. CDR1 and CDR2 (germline): LGHNA, YNFKEQ. CDR3 protein: CASSPATGASNQPQHF. CDR3 DNA: TGTGCCAGCAGCCCGGCGACAGGGGCGAGCAATCAGCCCCAGCATTTT.

Remarks on this clonotype: The junction and the germline gene differ at one end; a read error may be behind it. The J gene is TRBJ1-2, the V gene TRBV29-1; 7 nucleotides line up with TRBD1. The CDR3 has 13 residues. Germline values: CDR1 SQVTM, CDR2 ANQGSEA. CDR3 sequence: CSVGTGANFGYTF. Here the CDR3 DNA reads TGCAGCGTTGGGACAGGAGCTAACTTTGGCTACACCTTC.